This is a list of T cell receptor beta chains from one sample in a study of immune characterization of retroperitoneal liposarcoma. TCRdb redid the calling of the PCR reads with MiXCR, one entry per CDR3 protein. The profile shows roughly 9,800 distinct CDR3 sequences, approximately 35% of them singletons. The sequenced sample consisted of tumor tissue. Receptors were obtained from a female donor with retroperitoneal liposarcoma. The conserved cysteine and the conserved F or W are not part of the CDR3 here. Each record gives: V gene, J gene, CDR3 protein.

>TRBV6-1|TRBJ2-3
ASRIGTSGMTSTDTQY
>TRBV6-1|TRBJ2-1
ASSTRQGGYNEQF
>TRBV6-1|TRBJ2-1
ASSPRGGFHEQF
>TRBV6-6|TRBJ2-1
ASSYSEGSAEQF
>TRBV7-2|TRBJ2-5
ASSLGPPSGRAEETQY
>TRBV6-1|TRBJ2-3
ASSAQWLRDTQY
>TRBV6-1|.
ASSLSLREQF
>TRBV6-8|TRBJ2-3
ASRPSGRGSYEQY
>TRBV10-3|TRBJ2-1
AISEPRTGALNEQF
>TRBV7-2|TRBJ1-4
ASSPPGLRNEKLF
>TRBV27|TRBJ2-5
ASSWGTAQETQY
>TRBV6-1|TRBJ1-3
ASRPDRVGNTIY
>TRBV6-5|TRBJ1-2
ASSYGDESYGYT
>TRBV12-3/TRBV12-4|.
ASSPTSGTYNEQY
>TRBV6-1|TRBJ1-2
ASSEVAGEGYGYT
>TRBV6-1|.
ASSELGRSNEQY
>TRBV4-1|TRBJ2-5
ASSQVGTSGGGQETQY
>TRBV10-2|TRBJ2-3
ASSDSRLAGRTDTQY
>TRBV27|TRBJ2-1
ASGWGLGNEQF
>TRBV6-6|.
ASSPGTAYEQY
>TRBV27|TRBJ2-6
ASSSGRLSGANVLT
>TRBV12-3/TRBV12-4|TRBJ2-1
ASSLGETQF
>TRBV12-3/TRBV12-4|TRBJ2-1
ASSLWTGEQF
>TRBV7-2|TRBJ2-1
ASNQNEQF
>TRBV27|TRBJ2-1
ASHDRYDNEQF
>TRBV6-5|TRBJ2-5
ASSGTSGREETQY
>TRBV27|TRBJ2-5
ASSLSSYGTSGETQY
>TRBV10-1|TRBJ1-5
ASFAQGMKQPQH
>TRBV27|TRBJ2-1
ASSFSGSGSYNEQF
>TRBV6-1|TRBJ2-3
ASSEGWAGVTDTQY
>TRBV27|.
ASRGSGANNEQF
>TRBV6-1|TRBJ2-1
ASRRTGIVETQF
>TRBV6-2/TRBV6-3|TRBJ2-3
ASTTTDTQY
>TRBV6-1|TRBJ2-1
ASSEASGGQETQF
>TRBV28|TRBJ1-6
ASTPRKESPLH
>TRBV6-1|TRBJ2-5
ASMRGGYQETQY